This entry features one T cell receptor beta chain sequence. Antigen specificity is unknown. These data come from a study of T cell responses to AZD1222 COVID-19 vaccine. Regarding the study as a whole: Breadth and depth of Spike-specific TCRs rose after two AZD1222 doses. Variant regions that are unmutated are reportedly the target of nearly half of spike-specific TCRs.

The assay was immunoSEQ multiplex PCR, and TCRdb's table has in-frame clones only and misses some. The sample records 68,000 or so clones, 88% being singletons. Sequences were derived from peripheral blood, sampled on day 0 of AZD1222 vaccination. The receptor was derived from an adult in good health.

The DNA for the CDR3 is TGTGCCAGCAGCCCGCGGACAGGGGATGGCTACACCTTC. Encoded protein: CASSPRTGDGYTF. This rearrangement joins TRBV11-2 to TRBJ1-2, with 9 positions matching TRBD1. V was clipped by 5 bases and J by 6 bases; unmatched bases: 4. CDR1 is SGHAT and CDR2 is FQNNGV in the germline V gene. The CDR3 totals 13 residues.